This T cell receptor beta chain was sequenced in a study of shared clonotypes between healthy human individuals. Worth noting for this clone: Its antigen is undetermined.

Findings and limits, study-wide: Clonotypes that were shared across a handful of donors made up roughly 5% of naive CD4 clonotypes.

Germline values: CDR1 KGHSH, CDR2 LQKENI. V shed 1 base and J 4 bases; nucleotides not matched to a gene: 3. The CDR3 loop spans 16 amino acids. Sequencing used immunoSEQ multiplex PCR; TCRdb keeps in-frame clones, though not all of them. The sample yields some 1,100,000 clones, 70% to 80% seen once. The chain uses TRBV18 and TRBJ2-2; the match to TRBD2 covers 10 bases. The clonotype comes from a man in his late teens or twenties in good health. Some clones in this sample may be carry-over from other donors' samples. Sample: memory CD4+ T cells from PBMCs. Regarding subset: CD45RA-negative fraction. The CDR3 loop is CASSPQASGSTGELFF. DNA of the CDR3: TGTGCCAGCTCACCACAGGCTAGCGGGAGCACCGGGGAGCTGTTTTTT.